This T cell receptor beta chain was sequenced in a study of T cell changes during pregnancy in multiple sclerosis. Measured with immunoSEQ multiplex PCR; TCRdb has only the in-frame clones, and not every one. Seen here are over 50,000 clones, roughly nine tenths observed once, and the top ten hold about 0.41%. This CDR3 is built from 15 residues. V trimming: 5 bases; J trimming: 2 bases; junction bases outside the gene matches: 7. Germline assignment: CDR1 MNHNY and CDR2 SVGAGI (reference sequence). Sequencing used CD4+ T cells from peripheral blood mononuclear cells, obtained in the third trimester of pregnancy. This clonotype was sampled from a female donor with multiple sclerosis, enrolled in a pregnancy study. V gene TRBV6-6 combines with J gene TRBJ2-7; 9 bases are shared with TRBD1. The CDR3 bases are TGTGCCAGCAGTGACCTGGGACAGGGTCCCTACGAGCAGTACTTC. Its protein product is CASSDLGQGPYEQYF.